Each of the 31 T cell receptor beta chains below was sequenced from the same sample in a study of T cells in Graves' hyperthyroidism and ophthalmopathy. Amplification yielded TCR beta CDR3 regions, with RNA transcripts as the source. TCR CDR3 regions were first amplified by RT-PCR with HTBI primers. TCRdb passed the multiplex PCR reads through MiXCR, listing each CDR3 protein once. The table has fewer than 800,000 distinct CDR3 sequences, less than 20% seen once. Sequencing input: blood. The receptor source for this set is a man younger than 30 with Graves' hyperthyroidism.

The chain carries TRBV11-2 and TRBJ2-2, with D maybe TRBD1 (5 bases). Germline assignment: CDR1 SGHAT and CDR2 FQNNGV. Trimming left V 7 bases short and J 6 bases short, with 15 bases between. CDR3 size: 14 residues. The CDR3 bases are TGTGCCAGCAAACTGCCAGGGTCGTCCGGGGAGCTGTTTTTT. This encodes CASKLPGSSGELFF.

The V gene is TRBV7-3, the J gene TRBJ2-7; TRBD2 matches 9 bases. Germline CDR1 is SGHTA and CDR2 is FQGTGA. The CDR3 contains 15 residues. Trimming removed 4 bases from V and 5 bases from J; junction bases left unmatched: 9. This CDR3 is CASSYLGTSTDEQYF. CDR3 sequence (DNA): TGTGCCAGCAGCTATCTTGGGACTAGCACTGACGAGCAGTACTTC.

This clonotype has at least ten counts. This rearrangement joins TRBV6-1 to TRBJ2-2, with D possibly TRBD2 on 5 matching bases. CDR1 is MNHNS, CDR2 SASEGT, per germline. Trimming left V 2 bases short and J 7 bases short, with 11 bases between. This CDR3 contains 14 residues. CDR3 amino acids: CASSERLAGGELFF. The CDR3 nucleotides read TGTGCCAGCAGTGAAAGGCTAGCAGGCGGGGAGCTGTTTTTT.

With respect to this clonotype: The junction differs from germline at one of its ends, possibly a read error. The chain has TRBV30 and TRBJ1-3, with D unclear. The germline gives CDR1 GTSNPN, CDR2 SVGIG (reference sequence). This CDR3 has 13 residues. CDR3 bases: TGTGTCTGGAGTGTAACCCTTGGAAACACCATATATTTT. Translated: CVWSVTLGNTIYF.

There are many counts of this clonotype. V usage is TRBV2 and J usage is TRBJ1-4; 9 bases are a match to TRBD1. CDR3 length equals 15 residues. J lost 4 bases, V lost 3 bases, and 3 bases had no gene match. CDR1 is SNHLY and CDR2 is FYNNEI in the germline V gene. The CDR3, as DNA: TGTGCCAGCAGTGATCACAGGGGGCTTAATGAAAAACTGTTTTTT. Translation: CASSDHRGLNEKLFF.

This clonotype was seen more than once but under ten times. This sequence joins TRBV5-6 and TRBJ1-1; 8 positions match TRBD1. The V gene end was trimmed by 3 bases and the J gene end by 1 base; junction bases not matched to a gene: 5. In germline, CDR1 is SGHDT, CDR2 YYEEEE. This CDR3 spans 15 amino acids. This CDR3 reads CASSSWTGSNTEAFF. DNA of the CDR3: TGTGCCAGCAGCTCCTGGACAGGGTCGAACACTGAAGCTTTCTTT.

The table lists this clonotype with many counts. The chain employs TRBV7-2 and TRBJ2-1; no reliable D call. The V gene's germline CDR1 is SGHTA and CDR2 FQGNSA. This CDR3 comprises 14 residues. V gave up 3 bases and J gave up 1 base, with 7 bases separating them. In DNA, the CDR3 is TGTGCCAGCAGCTTCAGGCGATCCTACAATGAGCAGTTCTTC. Translated, it gives CASSFRRSYNEQFF. The full variable domain, its missing parts supplied by reference TRBV7-2 and TRBJ2-1, is GAGVSQSPSNKVTEKGKDVELRCDPISGHTALYWYRQSLGQGLEFLIYFQGNSAPDKSGLPSDRFSAERTGGSVSTLTIQRTQQEDSAVYLCASSFRRSYNEQFFGPGTRLTVL.

There are many counts of this clonotype. CDR3 in amino acids: CASSWRASTDTQYF. DNA of the CDR3: TGTGCCAGCAGCTGGAGGGCGAGCACAGATACGCAGTATTTT. The chain couples TRBV7-9 to TRBJ2-3; perhaps TRBD2 as D (6 bases). CDR3 length: 14 amino acids. Germline CDR1 SEHNR, CDR2 FQNEAQ (reference sequence). With 4 bases removed from V and 0 bases from J, the gap between germline ends came to 8 bases.

In this sample, this clonotype turned up a few times. The J gene is TRBJ2-2, the V gene TRBV30; 7 bases match TRBD2. Germline CDR1 reads GTSNPN; CDR2 reads SVGIG (reference sequence). This CDR3 is 17 amino acids long. V shed 1 base, J shed 3 bases, and the junction held 11 bases outside the gene matches. CDR3 nucleotide sequence: TGTGCCTGGAGTGGGTGGAGCGGGGCCTTTGACACCGGGGAGCTGTTTTTT. Translating gives CAWSGWSGAFDTGELFF. The whole variable domain, remainder taken from reference TRBV30 and TRBJ2-2, is SQTIHQWPATLVQPVGSPLSLECTVEGTSNPNLYWYRQAAGRGLQLLFYSVGIGQISSEVPQNLSASRPQDRQFILSSKKLLLSDSGFYLCAWSGWSGAFDTGELFFGEGSRLTVL.

In this sample, this clonotype turned up a few times. The genes are TRBV29-1 and TRBJ1-1; TRBD1 matches at 11 bases. The CDR3 loop spans 14 amino acids. The V gene's germline CDR1 is SQVTM and CDR2 ANQGSEA. The V gene end was trimmed by 8 bases and the J gene end by 1 base; junction bases not matched to a gene: 6. The CDR3 DNA is TGCAGCTCCCGGACAGGGGGCGCGAACACTGAAGCTTTCTTT. It translates to CSSRTGGANTEAFF. Together with reference TRBV29-1 and TRBJ1-1, the CDR3 gives the full variable domain: SAVISQKPSRDICQRGTSLTIQCQVDSQVTMMFWYRQQPGQSLTLIATANQGSEATYESGFVIDKFPISRPNLTFSTLTVSNMSPEDSSIYLCSSRTGGANTEAFFGQGTRLTVV.

This clonotype was seen repeatedly, ten times or more. The chain employs TRBV18 and TRBJ2-1; D gene uncertain. This CDR3 is 12 amino acids long. Looked up from germline, CDR1 is KGHSH and CDR2 is LQKENI. Trimming left V 2 bases short and J 5 bases short, with 4 bases between. The CDR3: CASSPANNEQFF. In DNA, the CDR3 is TGTGCCAGCTCACCAGCGAACAATGAGCAGTTCTTC. Full variable domain (rest looked up from reference TRBV18 and TRBJ2-1): NAGVMQNPRHLVRRRGQEARLRCSPMKGHSHVYWYRQLPEEGLKFMVYLQKENIIDESGMPKERFSAEFPKEGPSILRIQQVVRGDSAAYFCASSPANNEQFFGPGTRLTVL.

The chain has TRBV11-2 and TRBJ2-1; 11 bases are a match to TRBD2. The CDR3 sequence is 14 residues long. Losses at the gene ends were 4 bases for V and 12 bases for J; bases not matched to a gene: 8. Germline V gene data show CDR1 as SGHAT and CDR2 as FQNNGV. The CDR3 loop is CASSSGLAGGGQFF. DNA for the CDR3: TGTGCCAGCAGCTCAGGGCTAGCGGGAGGCGGGCAGTTCTTC.

This clonotype came up a few times. The chain has TRBV19 and TRBJ1-2; 7 nucleotides align to TRBD1. The CDR3 is made up of 16 amino acids. Germline V gene data show CDR1 as LNHDA and CDR2 as SQIVND (reference sequence). V lost 6 bases to trimming and J lost 0 bases; unmatched junction nucleotides: 10. The CDR3 protein is CASSPAVGTANYGYTF. CDR3 DNA sequence: TGTGCCAGTAGCCCCGCGGTGGGGACAGCTAACTATGGCTACACCTTC.

This clonotype appeared many times. The chain uses TRBV28 and TRBJ2-1; D call uncertain. The V end lost 6 bases, the J end lost 0 bases, and 3 bases lay between the germline ends. Germline V gene sequence: CDR1 MDHEN, CDR2 SYDVKM. The CDR3 is 12 amino acids. CDR3 protein: CASRGSYNEQFF. The DNA of the CDR3 is TGTGCCAGCAGGGGCTCCTACAATGAGCAGTTCTTC.

This clonotype has a count of ten or more. CDR3 in DNA: TGTGCCAGCCTACCCGGGACGTACCTATCGTACTCCTACAATGAGCAGTTCTTC. Its translation: CASLPGTYLSYSYNEQFF. The chain uses TRBV28 and TRBJ2-1, with D perhaps TRBD1 or TRBD2 (5 bases each). V lost 8 bases to trimming and J lost 0 bases, with 23 bases between them. This CDR3 is 18 amino acids long. Germline assignment: CDR1 MDHEN and CDR2 SYDVKM.

This clonotype has at least ten counts. The V call is TRBV18, the J call TRBJ1-4; D is undetermined. Germline V CDR1 and CDR2: KGHSH, LQKENI. The V end lost 6 bases, the J end lost 8 bases, and 10 bases lay between the germline ends. The length of the CDR3 is 12 residues. CDR3 nucleotide sequence: TGTGCCAGCTCCTCGTCCCGAGAAAAACTGTTTTTT. Its translation is CASSSSREKLFF.

Of note for this clonotype: A clone one base away is much larger, so this may be a read error. This chain uses TRBV12-3 or TRBV12-4 with TRBJ2-3, with 9 bases matching TRBD2. The length of the CDR3 is 17 residues. The V and J ends lost 5 bases and 1 base, in that order; junction bases with no gene match: 10. Here the CDR3 DNA reads TGTGCCAGCAGTAACCGACGGACTAGCGCCTGCACAGATACGCAGTATTTT. It is translated as CASSNRRTSACTDTQYF.

V usage is TRBV24-1 and J usage is TRBJ2-3; a possible D gene is TRBD2 (5 bases). This CDR3 is 16 amino acids long. The germline V gene has CDR1 KGHDR and CDR2 SFDVKD. The V gene lost 2 bases and the J gene lost 9 bases, with 20 bases spanning the gap. The DNA for the CDR3 is TGTGCCACCAGTGATTCTCGAGGGCATGGAGACTGGACGCAGTATTTT. Translating it yields CATSDSRGHGDWTQYF.

CDR3 region: CASSWYSGNTIYF. DNA for the CDR3: TGTGCCAGCTCTTGGTACTCTGGAAACACCATATATTTT. V and J are TRBV12-3 or TRBV12-4 and TRBJ1-3; D remains unclear. The CDR3 sequence is 13 residues long. V lost 8 bases, J lost 0 bases, and 8 bases lay in between.

This clonotype has a count of ten or more. V gene TRBV28 combines with J gene TRBJ2-7; D gene ambiguous. The CDR3 runs to 13 residues. The germline V gene encodes CDR1 MDHEN and CDR2 SYDVKM. The V end lost 4 bases, the J end lost 3 bases, and 10 bases lay between the germline ends. The CDR3 spells CASSSSQRYEQYF. The CDR3 bases are TGTGCCAGCAGTTCCTCTCAACGCTACGAGCAGTACTTC.

This clonotype was counted ten times or more. CDR3 nucleotide sequence: TGTGCCACCAGTTTGACAGGCCACAATCAGCCCCAGCATTTT. Residues: CATSLTGHNQPQHF. J is TRBJ1-5 and V is TRBV24-1, with D tentatively TRBD1 (6 bases). V shed 6 bases and J shed 3 bases, with 11 bases lying between them. Germline V gene data show CDR1 as KGHDR and CDR2 as SFDVKD. The CDR3 loop spans 14 amino acids.

In this sample, this clonotype turned up many times. V is TRBV2 and J is TRBJ2-3, with 11 nucleotides matching TRBD2. The CDR3 loop spans 14 amino acids. Losses at the gene ends were 8 bases for V and 3 bases for J; bases not matched to a gene: 4. Germline V gene lookup returns CDR1 SNHLY and CDR2 FYNNEI. CDR3 residues: CASGPSGRTDTQYF. In nucleotides, the CDR3 is TGTGCCAGCGGTCCTAGCGGGAGGACAGATACGCAGTATTTT.

The J gene is TRBJ2-7, the V gene TRBV20-1; 9 nucleotides line up with TRBD2. CDR3 size: 16 residues. Germline assignment: CDR1 DFQATT and CDR2 SNEGSKA (reference sequence). After removal of 3 bases from V and 1 base from J, the junction contained 10 bases not matched to a gene. CDR3 protein: CSARPWGAGGSYEQYF. The CDR3 DNA sequence: TGCAGTGCTAGGCCCTGGGGGGCGGGAGGGTCCTACGAGCAGTACTTC.

The rearrangement joins TRBV10-1 to TRBJ2-1; D is perhaps TRBD2 (6 bases). The J call may not be correct, given that the DNA end is closer to TRBJ2-7. Per the germline V gene, CDR1 is WNHNN and CDR2 is SYGVQD (reference sequence). CDR3 size: 15 residues. DNA for the CDR3: TGCGCCAGCAGTGCGGGACTCCCTCGCGGCAATGAGCAGTACTTC. Protein sequence: CASSAGLPRGNEQYF.

This chain uses TRBV27 with TRBJ2-7, with TRBD2 matching over 7 bases. Germline CDR1 reads MNHEY; CDR2 reads SMNVEV (reference sequence). This CDR3 has 14 amino acids. The ends lost 6 bases at V and 6 bases at J; junction bases unmatched: 11. DNA of the CDR3: TGTGCCAGCAGGCTGGGCGGGAGAGGGGCCGAGCAGTACTTC. Its protein product is CASRLGGRGAEQYF.

CDR3 protein: CASSHGQYSYEQYF. CDR3 bases: TGTGCCAGCAGCCACGGACAGTACTCCTACGAGCAGTACTTC. The V gene is TRBV7-9, the J gene TRBJ2-7; D might be TRBD1 (6 bases). CDR1 SEHNR and CDR2 FQNEAQ come from the germline V gene (reference sequence). CDR3 size: 14 residues. Trimming pared 5 bases from V and 0 bases from J, leaving 11 bases between.

This clonotype has just a few counts. The CDR3 region has the DNA TGCAGTGCTAGGTCGCCAGCGGGAGGGCCCTCCTACAATGAGCAGTTCTTC. This sequence encodes CSARSPAGGPSYNEQFF. V is TRBV20-1 and J is TRBJ2-1, with 10 bases that match TRBD2. The CDR3 runs to 17 residues. Looked up from germline, CDR1 is DFQATT and CDR2 is SNEGSKA (reference sequence). V lost 3 bases and J lost 0; bases outside the gene matches: 8.

Notes on this clonotype: This likely comes from a read error, as the CDR3 has no conserved phenylalanine or tryptophan at its end. This chain uses TRBV20-1 with TRBJ2-1, with TRBD2 identical over 8 bases. CDR1 is DFQATT, CDR2 SNEGSKA, per germline (reference sequence). The CDR3 covers 16 residues. Trimming cost V 2 bases and J 2 bases; bases outside gene matches: 8. This CDR3 is CSARRTEAGAYNEQFS. For the CDR3, the DNA is TGCAGTGCTAGACGCACCGAAGCGGGAGCCTACAATGAGCAGTTCTCC.

This clonotype was seen a few times. The chain couples TRBV5-1 to TRBJ1-4; D unclear. V dropped 4 bases and J dropped 13 bases, with 20 bases sitting between them. Germline CDR1 SGHRS, CDR2 YFSETQ. The CDR3 has 14 amino acids. CDR3 nucleotide sequence: TGCGCCAGCAGCCTCGTCCCCCTCTCCGAGGGACTGTTTTTT. Translation gives CASSLVPLSEGLFF.

This clonotype was observed at least ten times. V usage is TRBV20-1 and J usage is TRBJ2-1, with 16 nucleotides matching TRBD2. CDR1 and CDR2 (germline): DFQATT, SNEGSKA (reference sequence). J gave up 0 bases and V 6 bases, and 8 bases lay outside the gene matches. This CDR3 contains 18 residues. The CDR3 is CSAKGTSGRALSYNEQFF. The CDR3 nucleotides read TGCAGTGCCAAAGGGACTAGCGGGAGGGCCCTCTCCTACAATGAGCAGTTCTTC.

This clonotype was seen a few times. J is TRBJ1-2 and V is TRBV7-9; the D gene is possibly TRBD1 (6 bases). CDR1 SEHNR and CDR2 FQNEAQ come from the germline V gene (reference sequence). The CDR3 consists of 13 residues. V gave up 5 bases and J gave up 4 bases, with 11 bases separating them. The CDR3 reads CASSRKTGYGYTF. DNA of the CDR3: TGTGCCAGCAGCCGCAAGACAGGCTATGGCTACACCTTC.